The clone carrying this TCR delta chain was detected only a few times. A far larger clone is only one base removed, so a read error is likely. Other nucleotide sequences in the sample specify the same CDR3. This sample is part of a study of γδ T cells in repeated Plasmodium falciparum infection. Across the whole study: Malaria-naive adults were infected with P. falciparum NF54 four times over roughly 600 days.

Germline CDR1 is GEAIGNYY and CDR2 is EKD. CDR3 length equals 17 residues. Gammadelta T cells were flow-sorted from PBMC into Vgamma9/Vdelta2+ and Vdelta2-negative populations for bulk analysis. TCRdb re-processed the multiplex PCR reads using CATT. The table has roughly 93,000 delta-chain clones, roughly 0.9% seen once. The receptor's source is a pool of human donors (malaria-infected and uninfected, not separated). The rearrangement links TRDV2 to TRDJ1; 11 positions agree with TRDD3. The source material was gamma-delta T cells from blood. The CDR3: CACDTLGDTRNTDKLIF. The DNA for the CDR3 is TGTGCCTGTGACACTCTGGGGGATACAAGGAACACCGATAAACTCATCTTC.